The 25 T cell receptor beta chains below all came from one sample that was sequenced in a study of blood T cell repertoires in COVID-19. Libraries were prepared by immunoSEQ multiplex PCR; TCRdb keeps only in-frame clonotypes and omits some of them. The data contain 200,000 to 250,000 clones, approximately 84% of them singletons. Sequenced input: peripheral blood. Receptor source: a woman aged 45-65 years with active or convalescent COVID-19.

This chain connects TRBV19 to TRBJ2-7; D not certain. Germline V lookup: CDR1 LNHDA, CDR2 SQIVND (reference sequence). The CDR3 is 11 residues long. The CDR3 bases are TGTGTTACAGCCCGGTCCTACGAGCAGTACGTC. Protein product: CVTARSYEQYV.

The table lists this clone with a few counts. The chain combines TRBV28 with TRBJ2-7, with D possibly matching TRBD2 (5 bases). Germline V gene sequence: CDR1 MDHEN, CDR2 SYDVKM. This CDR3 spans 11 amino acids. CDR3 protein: CATTTSYEQYF. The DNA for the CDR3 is TGTGCGACTACGACATCCTACGAGCAGTACTTC.

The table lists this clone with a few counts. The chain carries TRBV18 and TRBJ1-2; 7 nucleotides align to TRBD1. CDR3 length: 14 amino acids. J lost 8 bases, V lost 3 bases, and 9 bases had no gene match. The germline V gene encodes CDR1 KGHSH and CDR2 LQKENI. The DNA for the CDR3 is TGTGCCAGCTCACCGGAGGGGGCCCGATTCGGCTACACCTTC. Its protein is CASSPEGARFGYTF.

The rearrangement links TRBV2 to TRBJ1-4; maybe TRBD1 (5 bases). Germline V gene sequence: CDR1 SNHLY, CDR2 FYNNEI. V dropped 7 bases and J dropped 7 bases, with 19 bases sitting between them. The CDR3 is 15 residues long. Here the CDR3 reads CASKTGSGAREKLFF. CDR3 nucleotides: TGTGCCAGCAAAACGGGTAGCGGGGCGCGTGAAAAACTGTTTTTT. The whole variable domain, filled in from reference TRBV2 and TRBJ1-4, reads EPEVTQTPSHQVTQMGQEVILRCVPISNHLYFYWYRQILGQKVEFLVSFYNNEISEKSEIFDDQFSVERPDGSNFTLKIRSTKLEDSAMYFCASKTGSGAREKLFFGSGTQLSVL.

In DNA form, the CDR3 reads TGTGCCAGTAGTCCCGGGACAGGGGCTCTGGGGAACACTGAAGCTTTCTTT. Amino acid sequence: CASSPGTGALGNTEAFF. The chain combines TRBV19 with TRBJ1-1; the match to TRBD1 covers 10 bases. The trim removed 5 bases at V and 1 base at J, leaving 10 bases unmatched. Per the germline V gene, CDR1 is LNHDA and CDR2 is SQIVND (reference sequence). CDR3 length: 17 residues.

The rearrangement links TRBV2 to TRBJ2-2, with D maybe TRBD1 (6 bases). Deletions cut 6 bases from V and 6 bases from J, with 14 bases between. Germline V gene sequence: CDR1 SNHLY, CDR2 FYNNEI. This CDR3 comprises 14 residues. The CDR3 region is CASRHRDGAGELFF. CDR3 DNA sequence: TGTGCCAGCAGACACAGGGATGGGGCCGGGGAGCTGTTTTTT.

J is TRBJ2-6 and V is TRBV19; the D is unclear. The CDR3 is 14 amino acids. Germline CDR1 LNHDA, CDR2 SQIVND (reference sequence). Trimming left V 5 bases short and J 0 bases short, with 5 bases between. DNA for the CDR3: TGTGCCAGTAGTGGCCACTCTGGGGCCAACGTCCTGACTTTC. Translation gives CASSGHSGANVLTF.

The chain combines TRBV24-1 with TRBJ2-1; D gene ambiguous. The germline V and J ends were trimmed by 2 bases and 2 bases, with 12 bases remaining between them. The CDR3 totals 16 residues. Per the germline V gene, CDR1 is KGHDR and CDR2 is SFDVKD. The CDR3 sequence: CATSDYLSQAYNEQFF. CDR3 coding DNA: TGTGCCACCAGTGATTATCTTAGCCAAGCCTACAATGAGCAGTTCTTC.

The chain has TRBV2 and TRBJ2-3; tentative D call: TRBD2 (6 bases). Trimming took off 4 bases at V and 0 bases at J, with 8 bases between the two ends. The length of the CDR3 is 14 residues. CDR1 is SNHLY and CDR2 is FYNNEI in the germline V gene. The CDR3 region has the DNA TGTGCCAGCAGTGTGGCGGGGAGCACAGATACGCAGTATTTT. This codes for CASSVAGSTDTQYF.

The CDR3 loop is CASSPPGTGGRNQPQHF. CDR3 DNA: TGTGCCAGCTCACCCCCCGGGACAGGGGGCCGGAATCAGCCCCAGCATTTT. The rearrangement uses TRBV18 and TRBJ1-5; 12 bases match TRBD1. Trimming cost V 3 bases and J 4 bases; bases outside gene matches: 7. This CDR3 spans 17 amino acids. CDR1 and CDR2 (germline): KGHSH, LQKENI.

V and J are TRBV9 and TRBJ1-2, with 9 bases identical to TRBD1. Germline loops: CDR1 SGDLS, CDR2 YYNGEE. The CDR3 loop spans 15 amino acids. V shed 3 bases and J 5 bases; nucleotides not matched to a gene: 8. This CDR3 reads CASSALPQGAYGYTF. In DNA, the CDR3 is TGTGCCAGCAGCGCGCTCCCACAGGGGGCGTATGGCTACACCTTC.

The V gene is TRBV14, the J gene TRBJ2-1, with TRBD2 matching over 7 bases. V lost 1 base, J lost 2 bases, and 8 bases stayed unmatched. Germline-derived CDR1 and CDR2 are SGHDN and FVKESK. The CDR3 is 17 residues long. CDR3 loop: CASSQGLAGVAYNEQFF. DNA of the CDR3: TGTGCCAGCAGCCAAGGTCTGGCGGGAGTGGCCTACAATGAGCAGTTCTTC.

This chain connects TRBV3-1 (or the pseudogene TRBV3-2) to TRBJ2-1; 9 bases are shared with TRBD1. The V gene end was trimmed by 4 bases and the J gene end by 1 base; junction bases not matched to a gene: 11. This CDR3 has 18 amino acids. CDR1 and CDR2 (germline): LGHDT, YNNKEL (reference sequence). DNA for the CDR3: TGTGCCAGCAGCCCCAATAGGGGGACAGGGAAGTCCTACAATGAGCAGTTCTTC. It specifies CASSPNRGTGKSYNEQFF.

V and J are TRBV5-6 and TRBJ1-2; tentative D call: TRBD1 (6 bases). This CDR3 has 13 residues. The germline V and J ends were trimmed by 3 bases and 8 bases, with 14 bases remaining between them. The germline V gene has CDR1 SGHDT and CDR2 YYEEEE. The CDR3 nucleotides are TGTGCCAGCAGCTCTCGGGGGGGCTACGGCTACACCTTC. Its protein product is CASSSRGGYGYTF.

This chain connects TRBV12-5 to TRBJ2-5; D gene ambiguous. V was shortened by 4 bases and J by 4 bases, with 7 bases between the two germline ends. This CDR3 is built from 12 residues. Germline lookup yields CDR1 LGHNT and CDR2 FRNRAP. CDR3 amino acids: CASGSRRETQYF. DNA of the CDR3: TGTGCTAGTGGTTCGCGCCGAGAGACCCAGTACTTC.

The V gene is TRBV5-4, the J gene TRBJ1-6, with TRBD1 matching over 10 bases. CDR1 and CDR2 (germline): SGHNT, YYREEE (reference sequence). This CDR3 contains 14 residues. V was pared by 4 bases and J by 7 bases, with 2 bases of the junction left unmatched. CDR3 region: CASSPDRGNSPLHF. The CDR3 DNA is TGTGCCAGCAGCCCGGACAGGGGGAATTCACCCCTCCACTTT.

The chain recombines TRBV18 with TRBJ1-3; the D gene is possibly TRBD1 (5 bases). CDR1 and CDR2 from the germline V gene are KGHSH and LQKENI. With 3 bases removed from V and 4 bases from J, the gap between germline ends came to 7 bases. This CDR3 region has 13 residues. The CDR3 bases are TGTGCCAGCTCACCGGACACAGGAAACACCATATATTTT. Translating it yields CASSPDTGNTIYF.

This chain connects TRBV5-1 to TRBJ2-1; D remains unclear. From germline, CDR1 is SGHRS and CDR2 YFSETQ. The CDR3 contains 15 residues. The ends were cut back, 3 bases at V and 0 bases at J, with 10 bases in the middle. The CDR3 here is CASSSALGSYNEQFF. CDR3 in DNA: TGCGCCAGCAGCTCCGCCCTCGGCTCCTACAATGAGCAGTTCTTC.

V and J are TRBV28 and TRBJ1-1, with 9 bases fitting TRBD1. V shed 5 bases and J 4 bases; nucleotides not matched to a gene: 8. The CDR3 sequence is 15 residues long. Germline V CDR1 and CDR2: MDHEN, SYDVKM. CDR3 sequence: CASSVGGTGLTEAFF. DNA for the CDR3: TGTGCCAGCAGTGTAGGAGGGACAGGGCTCACTGAAGCTTTCTTT.

This chain's CDR3 is CASSQAGTGAQSGYTF. The CDR3 DNA reads TGCGCCAGCAGCCAAGCCGGGACAGGGGCTCAGTCTGGCTACACCTTC. The J gene is TRBJ1-2, the V gene TRBV4-1; 10 bases are a match to TRBD1. This CDR3 region has 16 residues. V gave up 1 base and J gave up 7 bases; unmatched junction bases: 9. Germline CDR1 and CDR2: MGHRA and YSYEKL.

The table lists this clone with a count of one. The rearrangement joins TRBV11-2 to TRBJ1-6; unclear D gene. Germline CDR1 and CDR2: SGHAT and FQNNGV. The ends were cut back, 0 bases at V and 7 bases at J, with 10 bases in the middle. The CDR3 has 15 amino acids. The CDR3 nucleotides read TGTGCCAGCAGCTTAGAAGAATCCCGGAATTCACCCCTCCACTTT. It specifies CASSLEESRNSPLHF.

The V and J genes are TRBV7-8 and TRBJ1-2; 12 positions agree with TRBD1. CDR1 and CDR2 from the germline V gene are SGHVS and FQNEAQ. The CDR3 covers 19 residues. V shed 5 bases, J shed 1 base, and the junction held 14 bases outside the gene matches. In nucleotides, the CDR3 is TGTGCCAGCAGCCCGATACCGGGACAGGGGGCCAGGGTTAACTATGGCTACACCTTC. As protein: CASSPIPGQGARVNYGYTF.

CDR3 sequence reads: CAHSGKGEQYF. DNA for the CDR3: TGTGCCCATAGCGGGAAAGGCGAGCAGTACTTC. The chain carries TRBV30 and TRBJ2-7, with 8 bases matching TRBD2. Trimming at V came to 8 bases and at J to 6 bases, leaving 6 bases not matched to a gene. In germline, CDR1 is GTSNPN, CDR2 SVGIG (reference sequence). The CDR3 is made up of 11 amino acids.

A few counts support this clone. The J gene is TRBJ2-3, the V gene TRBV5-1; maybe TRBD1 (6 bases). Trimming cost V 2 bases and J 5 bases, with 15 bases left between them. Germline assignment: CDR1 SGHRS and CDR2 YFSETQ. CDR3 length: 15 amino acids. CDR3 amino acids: CASSFRAGAGDTQYF. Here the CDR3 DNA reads TGCGCCAGCAGCTTCAGGGCAGGGGCAGGAGATACGCAGTATTTT.

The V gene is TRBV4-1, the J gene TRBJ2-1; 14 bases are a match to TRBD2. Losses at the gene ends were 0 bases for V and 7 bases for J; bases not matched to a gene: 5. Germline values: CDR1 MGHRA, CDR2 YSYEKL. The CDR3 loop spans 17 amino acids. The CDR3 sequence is CASSQEEGLAGVNEQFF. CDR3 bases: TGCGCCAGCAGCCAAGAGGAGGGACTAGCGGGAGTAAATGAGCAGTTCTTC.